These 18 T cell receptor beta chains share one sample of origin, sequenced in a study of blood T cell repertoires in COVID-19. Profiling relied on immunoSEQ multiplex PCR, and the TCRdb table lists in-frame clones only, not all of them. In the table there are about 160,000 clones, over 70% of which are singletons. Specimen: PBMCs or T cells enriched from blood (not recorded which). All receptors derive from a woman in her thirties or forties with acute COVID-19.

The chain links TRBV4-2 to TRBJ2-1; TRBD2 is a possible D gene (5 bases). Trimming left V 0 bases short and J 6 bases short, with 12 bases between. CDR1 and CDR2 (germline): LGHNA, YNFKEQ. CDR3 length: 15 residues. The CDR3 protein is CASSQDHGESNEQFF. CDR3 DNA: TGTGCCAGCAGCCAAGATCACGGGGAGTCCAATGAGCAGTTCTTC.

The chain carries TRBV6-4 and TRBJ2-1, with TRBD2 matching over 8 bases. CDR1 is MRHNA and CDR2 is SNTAGT in the germline V gene. The CDR3 has 15 amino acids. J was trimmed by 5 bases and V by 5 bases; bases with no gene match: 8. This CDR3 is CASSNGAGENNEQFF. CDR3 DNA sequence: TGTGCCAGCAGTAACGGAGCGGGAGAGAACAATGAGCAGTTCTTC.

V gene TRBV27 combines with J gene TRBJ1-5; tentatively, D is TRBD1 (5 bases). The V end lost 3 bases, the J end lost 6 bases, and 9 bases lay between the germline ends. CDR1 and CDR2 from the germline V gene are MNHEY and SMNVEV (reference sequence). The length of the CDR3 is 13 residues. DNA of the CDR3: TGTGCCAGCAGTTTCGGGGGAGGTCAGCCCCAGCATTTT. This encodes CASSFGGGQPQHF.

The chain carries TRBV2 and TRBJ2-7, with 7 bases aligning to TRBD1. The CDR3 has 15 amino acids. V gave up 2 bases and J gave up 4 bases; unmatched junction bases: 8. CDR1 and CDR2 (germline): SNHLY, FYNNEI. As DNA, the CDR3 is TGTGCCAGCAGTGAATACTTACAGGGGAAGTACGAGCAGTACTTC. It codes for CASSEYLQGKYEQYF.

The genes are TRBV19 and TRBJ2-5; 7 bases map to TRBD2. CDR1 and CDR2 from the germline V gene are LNHDA and SQIVND (reference sequence). This CDR3 is built from 12 residues. V gave up 11 bases and J gave up 4 bases; unmatched junction bases: 7. The CDR3: CALGGVGETQYF. Written as DNA, the CDR3 is TGTGCCCTTGGGGGGGTGGGAGAGACCCAGTACTTC. Drawing the rest from reference TRBV19 and TRBJ2-5, the complete variable domain is DGGITQSPKYLFRKEGQNVTLSCEQNLNHDAMYWYRQDPGQGLRLIYYSQIVNDFQKGDIAEGYSVSREKKESFPLTVTSAQKNPTAFYLCALGGVGETQYFGPGTRLLVL.

This clone was detected a few times. The V gene is TRBV25-1, the J gene TRBJ1-1, with 7 bases aligning to TRBD1. CDR1 and CDR2 (germline): MGHDK, SYGVNS. The V gene end was trimmed by 6 bases and the J gene end by 7 bases; junction bases not matched to a gene: 2. The CDR3 covers 11 residues. The CDR3 DNA reads TGTGCCAGCAGCGCAGGGGGTGAAGCTTTCTTT. Translated, it gives CASSAGGEAFF.

Notes on this clone: Relative to the germline gene, one junction end is altered; a read error may explain this. The genes are TRBV27 and TRBJ2-1, with 9 bases lining up with TRBD2. In germline, CDR1 is MNHEY, CDR2 SMNVEV (reference sequence). CDR3 length equals 15 residues. CDR3 DNA sequence: TGTGCCAGCAGTCTATCCGGGACTAGCATCGATGAGCAGTTCTTC. Amino acids: CASSLSGTSIDEQFF.

This clone has more than one count but fewer than ten. The chain has TRBV20-1 and TRBJ2-1; 9 nucleotides agree with TRBD2. The germline gives CDR1 DFQATT, CDR2 SNEGSKA (reference sequence). This CDR3 has 11 residues. With 5 bases clipped from V and 10 bases from J, the junction kept 3 bases outside the gene matches. The CDR3 protein is CSAPGLAEQFF. Written as DNA, the CDR3 is TGCAGTGCTCCAGGACTAGCGGAGCAGTTCTTC.

This CDR3 is CASSTTGTLREQYF. CDR3 bases: TGTGCCAGCAGCACGACCGGGACTCTGCGAGAGCAGTACTTC. The chain joins TRBV5-4 to TRBJ2-7; D might be TRBD2 (6 bases). The length of the CDR3 is 14 residues. Looked up from germline, CDR1 is SGHNT and CDR2 is YYREEE (reference sequence). With 4 bases removed from V and 7 bases from J, the gap between germline ends came to 18 bases.

The V call is TRBV3-1 (or the pseudogene TRBV3-2), the J call TRBJ2-1, with 9 bases identical to TRBD1. Germline CDR1 LGHDT, CDR2 YNNKEL (reference sequence). The V gene end was trimmed by 0 bases and the J gene end by 6 bases; junction bases not matched to a gene: 3. The CDR3 is 15 residues long. The CDR3 nucleotides are TGTGCCAGCAGCCAAGAAGGGACAGGGTTCAATGAGCAGTTCTTC. Protein: CASSQEGTGFNEQFF.

V usage is TRBV4-1 and J usage is TRBJ2-7, with 7 nucleotides matching TRBD1. CDR3 length: 15 residues. Per germline, CDR1 MGHRA and CDR2 YSYEKL. V lost 4 bases and J lost 2; bases outside the gene matches: 8. CDR3 loop: CASSRGTVIPYEQYF. CDR3 nucleotides: TGCGCCAGCAGCCGGGGGACAGTAATTCCCTACGAGCAGTACTTC.

The CDR3 DNA follows: TGTGCCAGCAGTTTGAATAGCGGGAGAACAATGGAGTACTTC. It codes for CASSLNSGRTMEYF. This chain links TRBV27 with TRBJ2-7, with 9 bases aligning to TRBD2. The V segment lost 3 bases and the J segment 11 bases; nucleotides outside the gene matches: 11. This CDR3 has 14 residues. Looked up from germline, CDR1 is MNHEY and CDR2 is SMNVEV (reference sequence).

V gene TRBV6-1 combines with J gene TRBJ1-2; tentative D call: TRBD1 (5 bases). V was pared by 2 bases and J by 4 bases, with 14 bases between. This CDR3 spans 15 amino acids. From germline, CDR1 is MNHNS and CDR2 SASEGT. CDR3 nucleotides: TGTGCCAGCAGTGAATTAACCAATACAGGCTATGGCTACACCTTC. Amino acids: CASSELTNTGYGYTF.

V gene TRBV29-1 combines with J gene TRBJ1-2, with a weak D call TRBD1 (5 bases). Germline V gene lookup returns CDR1 SQVTM and CDR2 ANQGSEA. The CDR3 runs to 13 residues. V lost 3 bases to trimming and J lost 7 bases, with 15 bases between them. The CDR3 reads CSVESGMGGGYTF. The DNA for the CDR3 is TGCAGCGTTGAGTCGGGGATGGGGGGTGGCTACACCTTC.

This clone was seen just once. This chain links TRBV6-5 with TRBJ2-2; the match to TRBD1 covers 7 bases. The CDR3 loop spans 14 amino acids. Germline V CDR1 and CDR2: MNHEY, SVGAGI. V shed 6 bases, J shed 1 base, and the junction held 2 bases outside the gene matches. CDR3 nucleotides: TGTGCCAGCAGCAGGGGGTTGAACACCGGGGAGCTGTTTTTT. Translation: CASSRGLNTGELFF.

The chain recombines TRBV4-1 with TRBJ2-7; perhaps TRBD1 as D (6 bases). The CDR3 runs to 15 residues. V shed 0 bases and J shed 2 bases, with 11 bases lying between them. Per germline, CDR1 MGHRA and CDR2 YSYEKL. CDR3 residues: CASSQEGALPYEQYF. In DNA, the CDR3 is TGCGCCAGCAGCCAAGAGGGGGCTTTACCCTACGAGCAGTACTTC.

The chain is built from TRBV7-3 and TRBJ1-5; no reliable D call. From germline, CDR1 is SGHTA and CDR2 FQGTGA. Trimming took off 6 bases at V and 0 bases at J, with 15 bases between the two ends. The length of the CDR3 is 16 residues. The CDR3 bases are TGTGCCAGCAGACCCATCCCGGACTATAGCAATCAGCCCCAGCATTTT. This sequence encodes CASRPIPDYSNQPQHF. Together with reference TRBV7-3 and TRBJ1-5, the CDR3 gives the full variable domain: GAGVSQTPSNKVTEKGKYVELRCDPISGHTALYWYRQSLGQGPEFLIYFQGTGAADDSGLPNDRFFAVRPEGSVSTLKIQRTERGDSAVYLCASRPIPDYSNQPQHFGDGTRLSIL.

This chain uses TRBV7-2 with TRBJ2-4, with D possibly matching TRBD2 (5 bases). Germline lookup yields CDR1 SGHTA and CDR2 FQGNSA. Trimming cost V 6 bases and J 2 bases, with 14 bases left between them. CDR3 length: 15 residues. CDR3: CASSYQEGPKNIQYF. In nucleotides, the CDR3 is TGTGCCAGCAGTTACCAAGAGGGCCCCAAAAACATTCAGTACTTC.